One and the same sample provided the 32 T cell receptor beta chains below, sequenced in a study of T and B cells in COVID-19 patients. BIOMED2 TRB-A/B primer pools were used in multiplex TRB PCR. A single record per CDR3 protein comes from TCRdb applying MiXCR to the multiplex PCR reads. The profile shows some 13,000 distinct CDR3 sequences, roughly 23% of them singletons. Blood genomic DNA input for TRB amplification was 250-500 ng. Sequencing was performed on blood. The receptors were sampled from a human donor who had recovered from COVID-19.

The genes are TRBV7-9 and TRBJ1-4, with 7 bases that match TRBD1. CDR1 is SEHNR and CDR2 is FQNEAQ in the germline V gene (reference sequence). This CDR3 has 17 amino acids. V lost 1 base, J lost 2 bases, and 7 bases stayed unmatched. The CDR3 DNA follows: TGTGCCAGCAGCTTAGGCGGACAGGCGTACACTAATGAAAAACTGTTTTTT. This sequence encodes CASSLGGQAYTNEKLFF. Full variable domain (rest looked up from reference TRBV7-9 and TRBJ1-4): DTGVSQNPRHKITKRGQNVTFRCDPISEHNRLYWYRQTLGQGPEFLTYFQNEAQLEKSRLLSDRFSAERPKGSFSTLEIQRTEQGDSAMYLCASSLGGQAYTNEKLFFGSGTQLSVL.

In its sample, this clonotype was seen a few times. The chain links TRBV6-1 to TRBJ2-7; tentative D call: TRBD2 (6 bases). The germline V gene encodes CDR1 MNHNS and CDR2 SASEGT. There are 16 residues in the CDR3. Trimming stripped 10 bases from V and 3 bases from J, with 25 bases between. For the CDR3, the DNA is TGTGCCACCTTGGGGGAGGACGTTCGGGTCTACTACGAGCAGTACTTC. This encodes CATLGEDVRVYYEQYF.

This clonotype was counted at least ten times. J is TRBJ2-1 and V is TRBV6-6, with 8 bases fitting TRBD2. Germline CDR1 is MNHNY and CDR2 is SVGAGI (reference sequence). This CDR3 has 15 residues. With 6 bases clipped from V and 1 base from J, the junction kept 5 bases outside the gene matches. The CDR3 nucleotides are TGTGCCAGCAGCACAGCGGGGGAGTCCTACAATGAGCAGTTCTTC. Translation: CASSTAGESYNEQFF.

This clonotype is labeled as medium-sized. V is TRBV6-5 and J is TRBJ1-2; TRBD1 might be the D (5 bases). The CDR3 is made up of 15 amino acids. Germline V lookup: CDR1 MNHEY, CDR2 SVGAGI. With 2 bases removed from V and 4 bases from J, the gap between germline ends came to 14 bases. The DNA for the CDR3 is TGTGCCAGCAGTTACGGGAGGACCACAGGCTATGGCTACACCTTC. Encoded protein: CASSYGRTTGYGYTF.

This sequence joins TRBV20-1 and TRBJ2-7; perhaps TRBD2 as D (7 bases). The CDR3 extends over 14 amino acids. Per the germline V gene, CDR1 is DFQATT and CDR2 is SNEGSKA (reference sequence). V lost 3 bases and J 2 bases, leaving 14 bases between the germline ends. CDR3 in amino acids: CSASHREGAYEQYF. The CDR3 nucleotides read TGCAGTGCTAGTCACAGGGAGGGCGCCTACGAGCAGTACTTC.

V usage is TRBV28 and J usage is TRBJ2-3; unclear D gene. Trimming shortened V by 3 bases and J by 0 bases, and 13 bases separated the two germline ends. The CDR3 contains 16 residues. Germline V gene data show CDR1 as MDHEN and CDR2 as SYDVKM. The CDR3 DNA is TGTGCCAGCAGTTTTCGTAAGGAGTACAGCACAGATACGCAGTATTTT. It codes for CASSFRKEYSTDTQYF.

This clonotype is labeled medium-sized. This chain links TRBV6-5 with TRBJ2-3; D remains ambiguous. Per the germline V gene, CDR1 is MNHEY and CDR2 is SVGAGI. The CDR3 is 14 residues long. Trimming removed 2 bases at V and 1 base at J, with 7 bases between. CDR3 DNA: TGTGCCAGCAGTTACGATACGGGCACAGATACGCAGTATTTT. It is translated as CASSYDTGTDTQYF.

The chain joins TRBV7-9 to TRBJ2-6; 8 bases align to TRBD2. V lost 1 base, J lost 4 bases, and 6 bases stayed unmatched. The CDR3 loop spans 17 amino acids. Germline V lookup: CDR1 SEHNR, CDR2 FQNEAQ (reference sequence). The DNA of the CDR3 is TGTGCCAGCAGCTTAGGGGCGGGGGGCGAGGGGGCCAACGTCCTGACTTTC. This encodes CASSLGAGGEGANVLTF.

The chain is built from TRBV6-2 or TRBV6-3 and TRBJ2-5; possible D gene TRBD2, 6 bases. The length of the CDR3 is 15 residues. Germline CDR1 is MNHEY and CDR2 is SVGEGT. V was pared by 4 bases and J by 5 bases, with 17 bases between. CDR3 residues: CASSSVGGEVETQYF. In DNA, the CDR3 is TGTGCCAGCAGTTCAGTCGGGGGTGAAGTGGAGACCCAGTACTTC.

The rearrangement joins TRBV5-4 to TRBJ1-1, with TRBD1 matching over 8 bases. This CDR3 is built from 14 residues. Trimming at V came to 5 bases and at J to 11 bases, leaving 14 bases not matched to a gene. Per the germline V gene, CDR1 is SGHNT and CDR2 is YYREEE (reference sequence). CDR3: CASSTDLITGGAFF. The DNA for the CDR3 is TGTGCCAGCAGTACTGATCTGATTACAGGGGGTGCTTTCTTT. Based on the CDR3 plus reference TRBV5-4 and TRBJ1-1, the full variable domain is ETGVTQSPTHLIKTRGQQVTLRCSSQSGHNTVSWYQQALGQGPQFIFQYYREEENGRGNFPPRFSGLQFPNYSSELNVNALELDDSALYLCASSTDLITGGAFFGQGTRLTVV.

This clonotype was counted many times. The V and J genes are TRBV27 and TRBJ1-2; no firm D call. CDR1 and CDR2 from the germline V gene are MNHEY and SMNVEV (reference sequence). V lost 8 bases to trimming and J lost 10 bases, with 17 bases between them. The CDR3 is 12 amino acids. CDR3 nucleotides: TGTGCCAGCCCCGAGCGGGTAAACGACTACACCTTC. Its translation: CASPERVNDYTF.

V usage is TRBV5-4 and J usage is TRBJ2-5; D is ambiguous. This CDR3 spans 14 amino acids. The germline V gene encodes CDR1 SGHNT and CDR2 YYREEE (reference sequence). V was cut by 3 bases and J by 3 bases, with 12 bases left in between. The CDR3, as DNA: TGTGCCAGCAGCTCCTCGCCGGCCGAAGAGACCCAGTACTTC. Residues: CASSSSPAEETQYF.

The V call is TRBV15, the J call TRBJ2-2; 11 bases map to TRBD2. The length of the CDR3 is 19 residues. Germline V gene lookup returns CDR1 LNHNV and CDR2 YYDKDF (reference sequence). V gave up 5 bases and J gave up 3 bases; unmatched junction bases: 14. The CDR3 loop reads CATSGTTLAGGADTGELFF. CDR3 DNA: TGTGCCACCAGCGGGACCACCCTAGCGGGGGGCGCGGACACCGGGGAGCTGTTTTTT.

The rearrangement links TRBV7-2 to TRBJ2-3; 10 positions agree with TRBD2. The V segment lost 5 bases and the J segment 4 bases; nucleotides outside the gene matches: 9. The germline V gene has CDR1 SGHTA and CDR2 FQGNSA. CDR3 size: 16 residues. The CDR3: CASSTGGLAGADTQYF. The CDR3, as DNA: TGTGCCAGCAGCACCGGGGGGCTAGCGGGGGCAGATACGCAGTATTTT. The full variable domain, in which reference TRBV7-2 and TRBJ2-3 provide the parts outside the CDR3, is GAGVSQSPSNKVTEKGKDVELRCDPISGHTALYWYRQSLGQGLEFLIYFQGNSAPDKSGLPSDRFSAERTGGSVSTLTIQRTQQEDSAVYLCASSTGGLAGADTQYFGPGTRLTVL.

Comment on this clonotype: This clone may be a read error of a much larger clone one base away. The chain recombines TRBV6-5 with TRBJ2-7; no clear D gene. This CDR3 is 12 amino acids long. Trimming stripped 6 bases from V and 6 bases from J, with 12 bases between. The germline gives CDR1 MNHEY, CDR2 SVGAGI. The CDR3: CASRSRPGEQYF. The CDR3 DNA sequence: TGTGCCAGCAGATCCCGGCCCGGCGAGCAGTACTTC.

This clonotype came up many times. This chain joins TRBV6-6 and TRBJ1-2; D ambiguous. The CDR3 is made up of 15 amino acids. Trimming took 8 bases from V and 1 from J, leaving 17 bases between them. The germline gives CDR1 MNHNY, CDR2 SVGAGI (reference sequence). The CDR3 DNA sequence: TGTGCCAGCGCTGACTCGAGACGGTATAACTATGGCTACACCTTC. Translating it yields CASADSRRYNYGYTF.

This clonotype rates as medium-sized (0.01 to 0.1%). The chain has TRBV29-1 and TRBJ2-1; maybe TRBD1 (6 bases). Per the germline V gene, CDR1 is SQVTM and CDR2 is ANQGSEA. This CDR3 is 13 amino acids long. V lost 3 bases, J lost 10 bases, and 16 bases lay in between. CDR3 region: CSVEAGTRGEQFF. Written as DNA, the CDR3 is TGCAGCGTTGAGGCCGGAACGAGGGGGGAGCAGTTCTTC.

The gene calls are TRBV15 and TRBJ1-2; no reliable D call. The V gene's germline CDR1 is LNHNV and CDR2 YYDKDF (reference sequence). Trimming cost V 0 bases and J 5 bases, with 10 bases left between them. The CDR3 consists of 14 residues. The CDR3 sequence is CATSRDPGEYGYTF. The CDR3 region has the DNA TGTGCCACCAGCAGAGACCCGGGCGAATATGGCTACACCTTC.

This clonotype was detected only a few times. The chain has TRBV10-3 and TRBJ2-7; 11 bases are a match to TRBD2. Trimming removed 6 bases from V and 6 bases from J; junction bases left unmatched: 7. Per the germline V gene, CDR1 is ENHRY and CDR2 is SYGVKD. This CDR3 contains 14 residues. The CDR3 protein is CAIRMIAGGGEQYF. CDR3 nucleotides: TGTGCCATCAGGATGATAGCGGGAGGGGGCGAGCAGTACTTC.

This clonotype appeared a few times. This chain uses TRBV21-1 with TRBJ2-6; the table's D call, TRBD1, was not checked against the DNA. TRBV21-1 is a listed pseudogene. CDR3 length equals 17 residues. The CDR3 here is CASSARTGNKRANVLTF. The CDR3 coding sequence is TGTGCCAGCAGCGCGCGGACAGGGAATAAGCGGGCCAACGTCCTGACTTTC.

This clonotype was detected ten times or more. The J gene is TRBJ2-7, the V gene TRBV5-4; tentative D call: TRBD2 (5 bases). Per germline, CDR1 SGHNT and CDR2 YYREEE (reference sequence). This CDR3 has 15 residues. V gave up 3 bases and J gave up 6 bases, with 19 bases separating them. The CDR3 DNA is TGTGCCAGCAGCTCTCGTGGAGGTTCCCTGGGCGAGCAGTACTTC. Protein sequence: CASSSRGGSLGEQYF.

By frequency in the sample, this clonotype is medium-sized. This chain joins TRBV27 and TRBJ2-3, with D perhaps given as TRBD1 or TRBD2 (5 bases each). This CDR3 contains 11 residues. The germline gives CDR1 MNHEY, CDR2 SMNVEV (reference sequence). V shed 4 bases and J shed 12 bases, with 11 bases lying between them. The CDR3 sequence: CASSSGALQYF. CDR3 sequence (DNA): TGTGCCAGCAGTTCCGGGGCCCTCCAGTATTTT.

The chain joins TRBV6-1 to TRBJ2-5; TRBD1 agrees at 12 bases. CDR3 length: 15 amino acids. With V trimmed by 10 bases and J by 5 bases, 11 bases remained unmatched. Looked up from germline, CDR1 is MNHNS and CDR2 is SASEGT. This CDR3 is CATIPGTGGRETQYF. CDR3 bases: TGTGCCACGATCCCCGGGACAGGGGGCCGGGAGACCCAGTACTTC.

This clonotype has a handful of counts. The V and J genes are TRBV12-3 or TRBV12-4 and TRBJ1-1; tentatively, D is TRBD1 (5 bases). Trimming left V 8 bases short and J 0 bases short, with 13 bases between. The CDR3 length is 14 residues. CDR3 in amino acids: CASGTGQLNTEAFF. In nucleotides, the CDR3 is TGTGCCAGCGGGACCGGGCAACTGAACACTGAAGCTTTCTTT.

The J gene is TRBJ1-1, the V gene TRBV7-6; no clear D. V was cut by 3 bases and J by 5 bases, with 10 bases left in between. This CDR3 has 13 amino acids. Germline V lookup: CDR1 SGHVS, CDR2 FNYEAQ. CDR3 amino acids: CASSFSRSTEAFF. CDR3 bases: TGTGCCAGCAGCTTTTCCAGGAGTACTGAAGCTTTCTTT. The variable domain in full, with the rest retrieved from reference TRBV7-6 and TRBJ1-1, is GAGVSQSPRYKVTKRGQDVALRCDPISGHVSLYWYRQALGQGPEFLTYFNYEAQQDKSGLPNDRFSAERPEGSISTLTIQRTEQRDSAMYRCASSFSRSTEAFFGQGTRLTVV.

V usage is TRBV6-5 and J usage is TRBJ2-7; D perhaps matches TRBD1 (5 bases). Germline V gives CDR1 MNHEY, CDR2 SVGAGI. The CDR3 has 16 residues. Trimming stripped 5 bases from V and 7 bases from J, with 24 bases between. CDR3 sequence reads: CASSPSTGTLRLEQYF. Here the CDR3 DNA reads TGTGCCAGCAGTCCTTCTACAGGTACCCTTAGATTAGAGCAGTACTTC.

This clonotype showed up just a few times. The rearrangement uses TRBV6-5 and TRBJ2-7; 9 bases fit TRBD1. The length of the CDR3 is 15 residues. Trimming cost V 4 bases and J 5 bases; bases outside gene matches: 9. From germline, CDR1 is MNHEY and CDR2 SVGAGI. The CDR3 DNA reads TGTGCCAGCAGTTGGCTTGGACAGGGGTTCAACGAGCAGTACTTC. It is translated as CASSWLGQGFNEQYF.

The chain couples TRBV5-8 to TRBJ2-7; 9 bases align to TRBD1. The CDR3 extends over 14 amino acids. Germline CDR1 is SGHTS and CDR2 is YDEGEE. The trim removed 4 bases at V and 1 base at J, leaving 3 bases unmatched. This CDR3 is CASSAGTGSYEQYF. The CDR3, as DNA: TGTGCCAGCAGCGCCGGGACAGGGTCCTACGAGCAGTACTTC.

This clonotype was detected a few times. This chain links TRBV20-1 with TRBJ1-4, with D tentatively TRBD1 (6 bases). Germline V gene data show CDR1 as DFQATT and CDR2 as SNEGSKA (reference sequence). This CDR3 is 14 amino acids long. The germline V and J ends were trimmed by 5 bases and 4 bases, with 14 bases remaining between them. The CDR3 reads CSALTGSVNEKLFF. CDR3 nucleotides: TGCAGTGCTTTAACAGGGTCAGTTAATGAAAAACTGTTTTTT.

There are a few counts of this clonotype. V is TRBV7-2 and J is TRBJ2-2; the D call may be TRBD1 or TRBD2 (5 bases each). Germline loops: CDR1 SGHTA, CDR2 FQGNSA. Trimming stripped 6 bases from V and 4 bases from J, with 15 bases between. The CDR3 length is 15 residues. CDR3 in DNA: TGTGCCAGCAGTGAGAGGGGCCCAATCACCGGGGAGCTGTTTTTT. Translated, it gives CASSERGPITGELFF.

The rearrangement links TRBV5-1 to TRBJ2-4; 9 bases agree with TRBD1. Germline CDR1 reads SGHRS; CDR2 reads YFSETQ. The CDR3 is made up of 18 amino acids. After removal of 0 bases from V and 3 bases from J, the junction contained 10 bases not matched to a gene. CDR3 sequence reads: CASSLEQGWDRDKNIQYF. For the CDR3, the DNA is TGCGCCAGCAGCTTGGAGCAGGGTTGGGACAGGGACAAAAACATTCAGTACTTC.

Concerning this clonotype: Just one base apart from a much larger clone, this may be a read error. V usage is TRBV5-1 and J usage is TRBJ2-3; TRBD2 matches 10 bases. CDR3 length equals 16 residues. J gave up 6 bases and V 0 bases, and 7 bases lay outside the gene matches. Germline V gene lookup returns CDR1 SGHRS and CDR2 YFSETQ. The CDR3 nucleotides are TGCGCCAGCAGCTTGGTGCCTAGCGGGGGTGTGGATACGCAGTATTTT. Protein product: CASSLVPSGGVDTQYF.